These T cell receptor beta chains were read from a single sample in a study of PD-L1 blockade in urothelial cancer. Some clones are missing from TCRdb's copy, which holds only in-frame ones; the method was immunoSEQ multiplex PCR. This sample has some 80,000 clones, with roughly 87% found just once. Sequencing used PBMCs, obtained around atezolizumab (anti-PD-L1) treatment. These receptors came from a woman in her 70s with urothelial cancer. Both conserved end residues are part of each CDR3. The D gene is left open where the match is weak. Clone size is not always given. Where it is, it says once, few, many or a class for expanded clones.

d_call j_call v_call clone_size cdr3_aa cdr3_nt
TRBD2 TRBJ2-2 TRBV4-3 few CASSQGRISGGRDGELFF TGCGCCAGCAGCCAAGGTCGTATCTCGGGGGGGCGTGACGGGGAGCTGTTTTTT
NA TRBJ2-1 TRBV28 NA CASSFSEQFF TGTGCCAGCAGTTTTAGTGAGCAGTTCTTC
TRBD1 TRBJ2-3 TRBV5-1 NA CASRTGGRGDTQYF TGCGCCAGCCGGACAGGGGGCCGAGGAGATACGCAGTATTTT
TRBD2 TRBJ2-1 TRBV7-3 NA CASSSEGTSGSNEQFF TGTGCCAGCAGCTCAGAAGGTACTAGCGGGAGCAATGAGCAGTTCTTC
NA TRBJ2-7 TRBV11-2 NA CASSLAGGRGYEQYF TGTGCCAGCAGCTTAGCGGGCGGCAGGGGCTACGAGCAGTACTTC
TRBD2 TRBJ2-1 TRBV10-2 NA CASWTGTSNEQFF TGCGCCAGCTGGACCGGGACTAGCAATGAGCAGTTCTTC
TRBD1 TRBJ1-5 TRBV7-6 NA CASSPWTGDNQPQHF TGTGCCAGCAGCCCCTGGACAGGGGACAATCAGCCCCAGCATTTT
NA TRBJ1-4 TRBV29-1 once CSVVGVGGEEKLFF TGCAGCGTTGTAGGGGTTGGAGGGGAGGAAAAACTGTTTTTT
TRBD2 TRBJ2-5 TRBV6-5 NA CASMTSRETQYF TGTGCCAGCATGACTAGCCGGGAGACCCAGTACTTC
NA TRBJ1-2 TRBV6-5 NA CASSYSNVVQIYGYTF TGTGCCAGCAGTTACTCGAACGTTGTACAGATCTATGGCTACACCTTC
NA TRBJ2-1 TRBV11-2 NA CASSLDLASQTLAEYNEQFF TGTGCCAGCAGCTTAGATCTGGCTAGCCAAACCCTTGCTGAATACAATGAGCAGTTCTTC
TRBD2 TRBJ2-3 TRBV4-1 NA CASSPSLLAGGPHTSTDTQYF TGCGCCAGCAGCCCGTCATTACTAGCGGGGGGGCCGCACACTAGCACAGATACGCAGTATTTT
TRBD1 TRBJ2-1 TRBV9 NA CASSVTGTGVNEQFF TGTGCCAGCAGCGTAACCGGGACAGGGGTGAATGAGCAGTTCTTC
TRBD1 TRBJ2-4 TRBV11-1 NA CASSSGGQGLIQYF TGTGCCAGCAGCTCGGGGGGACAGGGACTCATTCAGTACTTC
NA TRBJ2-5 TRBV7-9 NA CASSLAGGPETQYF TGTGCCAGCAGCTTAGCGGGGGGGCCAGAGACCCAGTACTTC
TRBD1 TRBJ2-1 TRBV5-4 NA CASSLAPYPGQGVPAEQFF TGTGCCAGCAGCTTGGCCCCCTACCCGGGACAGGGGGTTCCCGCCGAGCAGTTCTTC
TRBD1 TRBJ2-2 TRBV10-3 NA CATDHRDRGSTGELFF TGTGCCACAGACCACCGGGACAGGGGTTCCACCGGGGAGCTGTTTTTT
TRBD1 TRBJ2-2 TRBV19 NA CASSKGLGQTNTGELFF TGTGCCAGTAGTAAGGGTCTGGGACAGACGAACACCGGGGAGCTGTTTTTT
NA TRBJ2-1 TRBV5-1 NA CASSLGGPYNEQFF TGCGCCAGCAGCTTGGGGGGGCCCTACAATGAGCAGTTCTTC
NA TRBJ2-2 TRBV2 NA CASRRRGRNTGELFF TGTGCCAGCAGGCGACGGGGAAGGAACACCGGGGAGCTGTTTTTT
TRBD2 TRBJ2-1 TRBV11-2 NA CASSSNARGGARDEQFF TGTGCCAGCAGCTCCAACGCGCGCGGGGGGGCTAGGGATGAGCAGTTCTTC
TRBD1 TRBJ2-1 TRBV7-9 NA CASSSSGGDGSYNEQFF TGTGCCAGCAGCTCTTCAGGGGGCGATGGGTCCTACAATGAGCAGTTCTTC
NA TRBJ1-4 TRBV28 NA CASSLTGASEKLFF TGTGCCAGCAGTCTGACAGGAGCAAGTGAAAAACTGTTTTTT
NA TRBJ1-6 TRBV4-1 NA CASSQVVRVDNSPLHF TGCGCCAGCAGCCAAGTGGTCAGGGTGGATAATTCACCCCTCCACTTT
TRBD1 TRBJ1-4 TRBV6-5 NA CASSRQGLNEKLFF TGTGCCAGCAGCCGACAGGGGCTTAATGAAAAACTGTTTTTT
NA TRBJ2-3 TRBV2 NA CASSYPETSTDTQYF TGTGCCAGCAGTTACCCGGAGACTAGCACAGATACGCAGTATTTT
NA TRBJ2-7 TRBV5-6 NA CASSFIRGSGEQYF TGTGCCAGCAGCTTCATCAGGGGCTCGGGCGAGCAGTACTTC
TRBD1 TRBJ2-7 TRBV7-2 NA CASSLSGTGVYEQYF TGTGCCAGCAGCTTGTCTGGGACAGGAGTCTACGAGCAGTACTTC
TRBD2 TRBJ2-7 TRBV5-1 NA CASSQTSGGGEQYF TGCGCCAGCAGCCAAACTAGCGGGGGGGGCGAGCAGTACTTC
TRBD2 TRBJ2-7 TRBV5-1 once CASSLEGLAGSYEQYF TGCGCCAGCAGCCTTGAGGGACTAGCGGGGTCCTACGAGCAGTACTTC
NA TRBJ1-2 TRBV9 few CASSVGGGSYTF TGTGCCAGCAGCGTAGGTGGAGGTAGCTACACCTTC
NA TRBJ2-4 TRBV10-3 NA CAPQERVSIQYF TGTGCCCCACAGGAACGGGTGAGCATTCAGTACTTC
NA TRBJ1-5 TRBV7-5 once CVRRETGRYQPQHF TGTGTCAGAAGAGAGACAGGGAGGTATCAGCCCCAGCATTTT